This is a list of T cell receptor beta chains from one sample in a study of blood T cells in healthy people across ages. One entry per CDR3 protein, called by TCRdb with MiXCR from the 5' RACE reads. This sample has under 950,000 distinct CDR3 sequences, with about 24% found just once. Sequenced sample: blood. Receptors were obtained from an older man in good health. CDR3s include the opening cysteine and the closing phenylalanine or tryptophan. Fields, in order: clone size, J gene, CDR3 length, D gene, V gene, CDR3 DNA, CDR3 protein. The D gene is left open where the match is weak. Size values are once, few and many counts, or a class for expanded clones, and some rows have none.

clone size: many
J gene: TRBJ1-6
CDR3 length: 14
D gene: NA
V gene: TRBV9
CDR3 DNA: TGTGCCAGCAGCGTAGCTGGGGAGGGATCACCCCTCCACTTT
CDR3 protein: CASSVAGEGSPLHF

clone size: NA
J gene: TRBJ2-1
CDR3 length: 13
D gene: NA
V gene: TRBV2
CDR3 DNA: TGTGCCAGCAGTGGGGGGACGGAAGCGGAGCAGTTCTTC
CDR3 protein: CASSGGTEAEQFF

clone size: NA
J gene: TRBJ2-1
CDR3 length: 13
D gene: TRBD2
V gene: TRBV6-5
CDR3 DNA: TGTGCCAGCGCGGGAGGGCCGGTAAATGGGCAGTTCTTC
CDR3 protein: CASAGGPVNGQFF

clone size: NA
J gene: TRBJ1-2
CDR3 length: 16
D gene: NA
V gene: TRBV4-1
CDR3 DNA: TGCGCCAGCAGCCAAGTCGAAGGAGGCAGTTCCAATGGCTACACCTTC
CDR3 protein: CASSQVEGGSSNGYTF

clone size: few
J gene: TRBJ2-3
CDR3 length: 15
D gene: TRBD2
V gene: TRBV6-5
CDR3 DNA: TGTGCCAGCAGGCTACTAGCGGGAGCTGGAGATACGCAGTATTTT
CDR3 protein: CASRLLAGAGDTQYF

clone size: few
J gene: TRBJ1-4
CDR3 length: 15
D gene: NA
V gene: TRBV4-1
CDR3 DNA: TGCGCCAGCAGCCATGGAGGCCAGGGTACAGAAAAACTGTTTTTT
CDR3 protein: CASSHGGQGTEKLFF

clone size: NA
J gene: TRBJ2-3
CDR3 length: 16
D gene: TRBD2
V gene: TRBV5-5
CDR3 DNA: TGTGCCAGCAGCCTAGCGGGGGCCGGGTTCACAGATACGCAGTATTTT
CDR3 protein: CASSLAGAGFTDTQYF

clone size: many
J gene: TRBJ1-5
CDR3 length: 14
D gene: TRBD1
V gene: TRBV29-1
CDR3 DNA: TGCAGCGTGGGGACAGGGATTAGCAATCAGCCCCAGCATTTT
CDR3 protein: CSVGTGISNQPQHF

clone size: NA
J gene: TRBJ2-1
CDR3 length: 16
D gene: TRBD1
V gene: TRBV5-6
CDR3 DNA: TGTGCCAGCAGCCGAGGGACAGGGCGCACCTACAATGAGCAGTTCTTC
CDR3 protein: CASSRGTGRTYNEQFF

clone size: NA
J gene: TRBJ1-5
CDR3 length: 16
D gene: TRBD1
V gene: TRBV7-8
CDR3 DNA: TGTGCCAGCAGCGGGACAGGGAGCTTTAGCAATCAGCCCCAGCATTTT
CDR3 protein: CASSGTGSFSNQPQHF

clone size: NA
J gene: TRBJ2-7
CDR3 length: 14
D gene: TRBD1
V gene: TRBV20-1
CDR3 DNA: TGCAGTGCTATGGACAGGGACCTCTCCTACGAGCGGTACTTC
CDR3 protein: CSAMDRDLSYERYF

clone size: NA
J gene: TRBJ2-7
CDR3 length: 15
D gene: NA
V gene: TRBV24-1
CDR3 DNA: TGTGCCACCAGCGATTCGAGAACACGTTCCTACGAGCAGTACTTC
CDR3 protein: CATSDSRTRSYEQYF

clone size: NA
J gene: TRBJ1-6
CDR3 length: 15
D gene: NA
V gene: TRBV27
CDR3 DNA: TGTGCCAGCAGTTTGGAACGGATCGCTAATTCACCCCTCCACTTT
CDR3 protein: CASSLERIANSPLHF

clone size: few
J gene: TRBJ1-3
CDR3 length: 11
D gene: NA
V gene: TRBV6-6
CDR3 DNA: TGTGCCAGCAGCAATCTAAACACCATATATTTT
CDR3 protein: CASSNLNTIYF

clone size: few
J gene: TRBJ2-1
CDR3 length: 16
D gene: TRBD2
V gene: TRBV5-1
CDR3 DNA: TGCGCCAGCAGCGTAGGGACGGCTAGCGGTTACAATGAGCAGTTCTTC
CDR3 protein: CASSVGTASGYNEQFF

clone size: NA
J gene: TRBJ2-5
CDR3 length: 14
D gene: TRBD1
V gene: TRBV15
CDR3 DNA: TGTGCCACCAATATTGACAGGGGGTACGAGACCCAGTACTTC
CDR3 protein: CATNIDRGYETQYF

clone size: once
J gene: TRBJ2-2
CDR3 length: 19
D gene: NA
V gene: TRBV4-3
CDR3 DNA: TGCGCCAGCAGCCAAGAGTTTCTGGGCAGGCAGTACGTGACCGGGGAGCTGTTTTTT
CDR3 protein: CASSQEFLGRQYVTGELFF

clone size: NA
J gene: TRBJ1-2
CDR3 length: 13
D gene: TRBD1
V gene: TRBV5-1
CDR3 DNA: TGCGCCAGCAGCTTCGGGACAGGGTTGGGCTACACCTTC
CDR3 protein: CASSFGTGLGYTF

clone size: many
J gene: TRBJ2-7
CDR3 length: 12
D gene: NA
V gene: TRBV12-3/TRBV12-4
CDR3 DNA: TGTGCCAGCAGCCTATGGTCCTACGAGCAGTACTTC
CDR3 protein: CASSLWSYEQYF

clone size: many
J gene: TRBJ2-1
CDR3 length: 15
D gene: NA
V gene: TRBV5-1
CDR3 DNA: TGTGCCAGCAGCTTAGTCGGGACGGAGTACAATGAGCAGTTCTTC
CDR3 protein: CASSLVGTEYNEQFF

clone size: few
J gene: TRBJ1-1
CDR3 length: 13
D gene: NA
V gene: TRBV12-3/TRBV12-4
CDR3 DNA: TGTGCCAGCAGTTTTTATCCAGACACTGAAGCTTTCTTT
CDR3 protein: CASSFYPDTEAFF

clone size: few
J gene: TRBJ2-2
CDR3 length: 15
D gene: NA
V gene: TRBV5-1
CDR3 DNA: TGCGCCAGCAGCTTGGGGACAGACTACACCGGGGAGCTGTTTTTT
CDR3 protein: CASSLGTDYTGELFF

clone size: few
J gene: TRBJ2-1
CDR3 length: 16
D gene: TRBD2
V gene: TRBV6-2/TRBV6-3
CDR3 DNA: TGTGCCAGCAGTTCTCGACTAGCGGGAGGATTCAATGAGCAGTTCTTC
CDR3 protein: CASSSRLAGGFNEQFF

clone size: few
J gene: TRBJ1-1
CDR3 length: 14
D gene: NA
V gene: TRBV3-1
CDR3 DNA: TGTGCCAGCGGCCTATCGAGTCGGAACACTGAAGCTTTCTTT
CDR3 protein: CASGLSSRNTEAFF

clone size: few
J gene: TRBJ2-5
CDR3 length: 15
D gene: TRBD2
V gene: TRBV6-2/TRBV6-3
CDR3 DNA: TGTGCCAGCAGTTACAGCGGGGAGTACCAAGAGACCCAGTACTTC
CDR3 protein: CASSYSGEYQETQYF

clone size: few
J gene: TRBJ2-1
CDR3 length: 14
D gene: TRBD1
V gene: TRBV2
CDR3 DNA: TGTGCCAGCAGTGAGGGACAGGGGAACAATGAGCAGTTCTTC
CDR3 protein: CASSEGQGNNEQFF

clone size: NA
J gene: TRBJ2-2
CDR3 length: 16
D gene: NA
V gene: TRBV7-2
CDR3 DNA: TGTGCCAGCAGCTTATGGGCCCCAAGGAGTACCGGGGAGCTGTTTTTT
CDR3 protein: CASSLWAPRSTGELFF

clone size: NA
J gene: TRBJ1-2
CDR3 length: 13
D gene: TRBD1
V gene: TRBV29-1
CDR3 DNA: TGCAGCGTTCAGGGGGGTCGAGTCGGTGGCTACACCTTC
CDR3 protein: CSVQGGRVGGYTF

clone size: NA
J gene: TRBJ2-1
CDR3 length: 18
D gene: TRBD1
V gene: TRBV9
CDR3 DNA: TGTGCCAGCAGCGTAGGGGGTGGGCGGGACAGGGGCTACAATGAGCAGTTCTTC
CDR3 protein: CASSVGGGRDRGYNEQFF

clone size: few
J gene: TRBJ2-5
CDR3 length: 14
D gene: NA
V gene: TRBV6-2/TRBV6-3
CDR3 DNA: TGTGCCAGCAGTTATGTCGGGCAGCAAGAGACCCAGTACTTC
CDR3 protein: CASSYVGQQETQYF

clone size: NA
J gene: TRBJ1-4
CDR3 length: 17
D gene: NA
V gene: TRBV20-1
CDR3 DNA: TGCAGTGCTAGAGAACCGCCTTTCGGGGGAGGAGATGAAAAACTGTTTTTT
CDR3 protein: CSAREPPFGGGDEKLFF

clone size: NA
J gene: TRBJ1-2
CDR3 length: 12
D gene: NA
V gene: TRBV28
CDR3 DNA: TGTGCCAGCAGTTCATCAGGCTATGGCTACACCTTC
CDR3 protein: CASSSSGYGYTF

clone size: NA
J gene: TRBJ2-3
CDR3 length: 15
D gene: NA
V gene: TRBV12-5
CDR3 DNA: TGTGCTAGTGGCCTAGGACACAAACCTACAGATACGCAGTATTTT
CDR3 protein: CASGLGHKPTDTQYF

clone size: NA
J gene: TRBJ2-3
CDR3 length: 13
D gene: NA
V gene: TRBV20-1
CDR3 DNA: TGCAGTACCCCCACCGGGGCCACAGATACGCAGTATTTT
CDR3 protein: CSTPTGATDTQYF

clone size: NA
J gene: TRBJ2-4
CDR3 length: 13
D gene: NA
V gene: TRBV12-3/TRBV12-4
CDR3 DNA: TGTGCCAGCAGTTTCCAGAGAGGGGACATTCAGTACTTC
CDR3 protein: CASSFQRGDIQYF

clone size: NA
J gene: TRBJ1-2
CDR3 length: 12
D gene: NA
V gene: TRBV30
CDR3 DNA: TGTGCCTGGACGCAGTCCTACTATGGCTACACCTTC
CDR3 protein: CAWTQSYYGYTF

clone size: NA
J gene: TRBJ1-4
CDR3 length: 14
D gene: TRBD1
V gene: TRBV6-6
CDR3 DNA: TGTGCCAGCAGTTCACTGACAGGGGGAGAAAAACTGTTTTTT
CDR3 protein: CASSSLTGGEKLFF

clone size: NA
J gene: TRBJ2-1
CDR3 length: 11
D gene: NA
V gene: TRBV2
CDR3 DNA: TGTGCCAGCAGTTATAGTGTCGAGCAGTTCTTC
CDR3 protein: CASSYSVEQFF

clone size: NA
J gene: TRBJ1-5
CDR3 length: 16
D gene: NA
V gene: TRBV6-2/TRBV6-3
CDR3 DNA: TGTGCCAGCAGTAAAAGGGGGGGCTTCTGGGAGCGGCCCCAGCATTTT
CDR3 protein: CASSKRGGFWERPQHF